These T cell receptor beta chains were read from a single sample in a study of regulatory T cells in long-lasting Graves disease. TCRdb passed the multiplex PCR reads through MiXCR, listing each CDR3 protein once. The sample shows 400,000 to 450,000 distinct CDR3 sequences, more than 12% of them seen only once. The same sample was also studied in work on T cells in Graves' hyperthyroidism and ophthalmopathy.

The specimen comprised peripheral blood mononuclear cells (PBMCs), sampled at new diagnosis, from a patient treated with antithyroid drugs. The receptors here all came from a woman aged 25 to 39 with Graves disease. The CDR3 runs from the conserved cysteine through the conserved F or W. The order of the fields is V gene, clone size, D gene, J gene, CDR3 protein, CDR3 DNA. A D gene is named only where the DNA matches it firmly. Clone sizes are given selectively: once, few, many, or a class where the clone is expanded.

v_call: TRBV28
clone_size: -
d_call: -
j_call: TRBJ1-1
cdr3_aa: CASNQGDTEAFF
cdr3_nt: TGTGCCAGCAATCAGGGTGACACTGAAGCTTTCTTT

v_call: TRBV7-9
clone_size: -
d_call: -
j_call: TRBJ2-7
cdr3_aa: CASSRPDSSSYEQYF
cdr3_nt: TGTGCCAGCAGCCGCCCCGACAGTAGCTCCTACGAGCAGTACTTC

v_call: TRBV5-1
clone_size: -
d_call: TRBD2
j_call: TRBJ2-1
cdr3_aa: CASVQLGTSGSSEQFF
cdr3_nt: TGCGCCAGCGTACAACTTGGGACTAGCGGGAGTAGTGAGCAGTTCTTC

v_call: TRBV27
clone_size: many
d_call: -
j_call: TRBJ2-5
cdr3_aa: CASSLSRWGSGGETQYF
cdr3_nt: TGTGCCAGCAGTTTATCGCGGTGGGGCTCTGGGGGGGAGACCCAGTACTTC

v_call: TRBV24-1
clone_size: many
d_call: TRBD2
j_call: TRBJ2-1
cdr3_aa: CATSDSTSGRDNEQFF
cdr3_nt: TGTGCCACCAGTGATTCCACTAGCGGGAGGGACAATGAGCAGTTCTTC

v_call: TRBV2
clone_size: many
d_call: -
j_call: TRBJ1-1
cdr3_aa: CASSERQGDFAEAFF
cdr3_nt: TGTGCCAGCAGTGAGCGGCAGGGAGATTTCGCTGAAGCTTTCTTT

v_call: TRBV25-1
clone_size: few
d_call: TRBD2
j_call: TRBJ2-5
cdr3_aa: CASSPRTSGETIQETQYF
cdr3_nt: TGTGCCAGCAGTCCCCGGACTAGCGGCGAAACGATACAAGAGACCCAGTACTTC

v_call: TRBV25-1
clone_size: -
d_call: TRBD1
j_call: TRBJ2-7
cdr3_aa: CASSGVVDRGLFEQYF
cdr3_nt: TGTGCCAGCAGTGGGGTCGTGGACAGGGGGCTTTTCGAGCAGTACTTC

v_call: TRBV7-9
clone_size: many
d_call: -
j_call: TRBJ2-7
cdr3_aa: CASSLGTGELYEQYF
cdr3_nt: TGTGCCAGCAGCTTAGGAACAGGCGAGCTTTACGAGCAGTACTTC

v_call: TRBV7-9
clone_size: many
d_call: -
j_call: TRBJ2-5
cdr3_aa: CASSNRAGTTETQYF
cdr3_nt: TGTGCCAGCAGCAACCGAGCCGGGACGACTGAGACCCAGTACTTC